The 18 T cell receptor beta chains below were found in one sample sequenced in a study of shared clonotypes between healthy human individuals (dated by TCRdb to about 2020). Libraries were constructed by the immunoSEQ multiplex PCR assay. What TCRdb holds here is the immuneACCESS table cut down to in-frame rearrangements. Part of the clones is not present; checked against another copy, under half of the missing clones reflect an unresolved V gene, and the others are unexplained. The sample yields about 680,000 clones; roughly 72% were counted once. The ten largest clonotypes hold around 2% of the sample. The sample taken for sequencing was memory CD4+ T cells sorted from blood. The cell subset or site label here, explained by the study, means: CD45RA-negative fraction. Receptors were obtained from a woman in her twenties or thirties in good health.

This clone turned up a few times. The chain is built from TRBV7-2 and TRBJ2-1; D gene ambiguous. V was cut by 1 base and J by 4 bases, with 11 bases left in between. This CDR3 contains 15 residues. Germline-derived CDR1 and CDR2 are SGHTA and FQGNSA. The CDR3 DNA reads TGTGCCAGCAGCTTAGGGTCCAGGCTGTACAATGAGCAGTTCTTC. Translated, it gives CASSLGSRLYNEQFF.

The V call is TRBV5-1, the J call TRBJ2-7; 8 bases are a match to TRBD1. The CDR3 contains 13 residues. Looked up from germline, CDR1 is SGHRS and CDR2 is YFSETQ. V lost 5 bases to trimming and J lost 3 bases; unmatched junction nucleotides: 4. CDR3 bases: TGCGCCAGCAGAGCCGGGACAGGCTACGAGCAGTACTTC. Its protein is CASRAGTGYEQYF.

The chain employs TRBV7-5 and TRBJ2-6; TRBD2 is the table's D call and was not checked against the DNA. TRBV7-5 is an annotated pseudogene. The length of the CDR3 is 17 residues. The CDR3: CVSPEEPMQSGANVLTF. The CDR3 DNA reads as TGTGTCAGCCCGGAGGAACCAATGCAATCTGGGGCCAACGTCCTGACTTTC.

This clone was seen ten or more times. V usage is TRBV7-7 and J usage is TRBJ1-5; perhaps TRBD1 as D (6 bases). The germline V gene encodes CDR1 SSHAT and CDR2 FNYEAQ (reference sequence). Trimming stripped 3 bases from V and 6 bases from J, with 15 bases between. CDR3 size: 15 residues. The CDR3 loop reads CASSLRGRGVQPQHF. DNA of the CDR3: TGTGCCAGCAGCTTGCGTGGCAGGGGCGTTCAGCCCCAGCATTTT.

This chain connects TRBV5-6 to TRBJ2-1; TRBD2 aligns across 8 bases. The CDR3 extends over 15 amino acids. V shed 2 bases, J shed 9 bases, and the junction held 10 bases outside the gene matches. Germline V gene sequence: CDR1 SGHDT, CDR2 YYEEEE. CDR3 protein: CASSLVAGRRSEQFF. DNA of the CDR3: TGTGCCAGCAGCTTAGTAGCGGGACGGCGTAGTGAGCAGTTCTTC.

This clone has just a few counts. The gene calls are TRBV5-1 and TRBJ2-7; 7 bases match TRBD1. Germline V lookup: CDR1 SGHRS, CDR2 YFSETQ. After removal of 4 bases from V and 1 base from J, the junction contained 5 bases not matched to a gene. The CDR3 extends over 14 amino acids. The DNA of the CDR3 is TGCGCCAGCAGCAGCCGGACAGGATCCTACGAGCAGTACTTC. This gives the protein CASSSRTGSYEQYF.

The chain couples TRBV7-2 to TRBJ2-7; weak D call: TRBD2 (5 bases). CDR3 length: 14 residues. The V and J ends lost 5 bases and 5 bases respectively, with 16 bases between them. Looked up from germline, CDR1 is SGHTA and CDR2 is FQGNSA. The CDR3 here is CASSQMGSGDEQYF. The CDR3 DNA reads TGTGCCAGCAGCCAGATGGGGAGCGGTGACGAGCAGTACTTC.

The chain recombines TRBV7-9 with TRBJ2-5; 8 bases map to TRBD1. The CDR3 sequence is 14 residues long. Germline V gene lookup returns CDR1 SEHNR and CDR2 FQNEAQ (reference sequence). J gave up 5 bases and V 2 bases, and 4 bases lay outside the gene matches. Here the CDR3 reads CASSLRTGLETQYF. The CDR3 DNA reads TGTGCCAGCAGCTTAAGGACAGGGTTGGAGACCCAGTACTTC.

The CDR3 DNA sequence: TGCAGCGCCGGAGGGGGAACCAAAAACATTCAGTACTTC. Protein product: CSAGGGTKNIQYF. The genes are TRBV29-1 and TRBJ2-4; either TRBD1 or TRBD2 may fit D (6 bases each). V lost 7 bases to trimming and J lost 2 bases, with 12 bases between them. Germline V lookup: CDR1 SQVTM, CDR2 ANQGSEA. The CDR3 loop spans 13 amino acids.

The chain uses TRBV11-1 and TRBJ1-1, with no clear D. CDR1 and CDR2 from the germline V gene are SGHAT and FQDESV (reference sequence). The V end was cut by 2 bases, the J end by 0 bases, with 22 bases between. The CDR3 consists of 19 residues. The CDR3 DNA follows: TGTGCCAGCAGCTTATCACCCGGGCCAGCATTATTCATGAACACTGAAGCTTTCTTT. Amino acid sequence: CASSLSPGPALFMNTEAFF.

V usage is TRBV5-1 and J usage is TRBJ2-1, with unresolved D. This CDR3 comprises 15 residues. CDR1 SGHRS and CDR2 YFSETQ come from the germline V gene. V lost 0 bases and J 3 bases, leaving 10 bases between the germline ends. CDR3 sequence (DNA): TGCGCCAGCAGCTTGGTTCTAGTGGACTACAATGAGCAGTTCTTC. Amino acids: CASSLVLVDYNEQFF.

This sequence joins TRBV30 and TRBJ2-3, with 10 bases matching TRBD1. The J segment lost 5 bases and the V segment lost 5 bases, leaving 4 bases of the junction unmatched. This CDR3 is built from 13 residues. Germline CDR1 and CDR2: GTSNPN and SVGIG (reference sequence). The CDR3 coding sequence is TGTGCCTGGGACAGGGGGCAGGGAGATACGCAGTATTTT. This gives the protein CAWDRGQGDTQYF.

The rearrangement uses TRBV6-5 and TRBJ1-2; maybe TRBD1 (6 bases). Germline V gene data show CDR1 as MNHEY and CDR2 as SVGAGI. The CDR3 covers 16 residues. The V end lost 2 bases, the J end lost 4 bases, and 17 bases lay between the germline ends. CDR3 nucleotide sequence: TGTGCCAGCAGTTACCTCCCGGGACATGAGTCCTATGGCTACACCTTC. Translated, it gives CASSYLPGHESYGYTF.

The chain uses TRBV19 and TRBJ1-3; D remains unclear. The CDR3 spans 15 residues. CDR1 LNHDA and CDR2 SQIVND come from the germline V gene (reference sequence). The V end lost 7 bases, the J end lost 0 bases, and 13 bases lay between the germline ends. This CDR3 reads CASNQDPSSGNTIYF. CDR3 DNA sequence: TGTGCCAGTAACCAGGACCCATCCTCTGGAAACACCATATATTTT.

The chain is built from TRBV6-5 and TRBJ2-5; D not resolved. The last part of the DNA fits TRBJ2-7 better; the J call may be wrong. This CDR3 has 11 amino acids. Germline-derived CDR1 and CDR2 are MNHEY and SVGAGI. CDR3 bases: TGTGCCAGCAGCTACAAGTACGAGCAGTACTTC. Protein product: CASSYKYEQYF.

The rearrangement links TRBV28 to TRBJ1-3; D is uncertain. V was pared by 3 bases and J by 4 bases, with 10 bases between. The CDR3 length is 14 residues. Germline CDR1 reads MDHEN; CDR2 reads SYDVKM. This chain's CDR3 is CASSLAVGGNTIYF. CDR3 bases: TGTGCCAGCAGTTTGGCGGTAGGAGGAAACACCATATATTTT.

V is TRBV2 and J is TRBJ2-2; 8 positions agree with TRBD1. In germline, CDR1 is SNHLY, CDR2 FYNNEI. This CDR3 has 16 amino acids. V shed 7 bases and J 0 bases; nucleotides not matched to a gene: 7. CDR3 bases: TGTGCCAGCAAGTTGCAGGGACAGGCGAACACCGGGGAGCTGTTTTTT. Translation: CASKLQGQANTGELFF.

The rearrangement uses TRBV28 and TRBJ1-3; no reliable D call. The CDR3 is 15 amino acids. Germline V gives CDR1 MDHEN, CDR2 SYDVKM. Trimming left V 1 base short and J 0 bases short, with 7 bases between. The chain's CDR3 is CASSLSGSSGNTIYF. In DNA form, the CDR3 reads TGTGCCAGCAGTTTATCCGGGAGCTCTGGAAACACCATATATTTT.